Described below is a single T cell receptor (beta chain) sequence and its context. Trimming took off 3 bases at V and 2 bases at J, with 8 bases between the two ends. The CDR3 is made up of 14 amino acids. Germline CDR1 reads KGHSH; CDR2 reads LQKENI. This sample is drawn from a study of graft-versus-host responses after intestinal transplantation. Turning to the study itself: The recipients all started with anti-thymocyte globulin induction and then took tacrolimus and steroids for 3 to 4 years.

Profiled with immunoSEQ multiplex PCR; TCRdb holds only in-frame clones, not every one. This table holds approximately 15,000 clones, about 34% found once. The sequence came from a human patient who received an intestinal transplant. The sequenced sample was alloreactive CD4+ T cells from a mixed lymphocyte reaction culture, obtained before intestinal transplant. Subset indicated: CFSE-low proliferating T cells sorted from roughly six-day pre-transplant mixed lymphocyte reaction (GvH or HvG direction). V gene TRBV18 combines with J gene TRBJ2-4; D gene ambiguous. CDR3 amino acids: CASSPHLTKNIQYF. The CDR3, as DNA: TGTGCCAGCTCACCTCACCTAACCAAAAACATTCAGTACTTC.